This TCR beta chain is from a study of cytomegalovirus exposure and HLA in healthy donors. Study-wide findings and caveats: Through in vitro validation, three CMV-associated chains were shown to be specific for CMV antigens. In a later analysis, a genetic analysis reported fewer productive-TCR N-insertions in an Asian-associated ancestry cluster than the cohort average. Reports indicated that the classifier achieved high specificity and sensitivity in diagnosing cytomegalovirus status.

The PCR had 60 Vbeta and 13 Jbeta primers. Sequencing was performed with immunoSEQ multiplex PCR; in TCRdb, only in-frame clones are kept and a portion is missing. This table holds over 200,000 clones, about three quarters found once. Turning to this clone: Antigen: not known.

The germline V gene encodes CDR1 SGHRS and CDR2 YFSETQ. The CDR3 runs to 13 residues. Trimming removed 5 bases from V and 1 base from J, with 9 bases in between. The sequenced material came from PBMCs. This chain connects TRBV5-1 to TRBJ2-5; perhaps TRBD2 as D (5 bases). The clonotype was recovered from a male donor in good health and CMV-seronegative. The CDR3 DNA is TGCGCCAGCAGGCCGGGAACCCAAGAGACCCAGTACTTC. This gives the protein CASRPGTQETQYF.